The clone carrying this T cell receptor (beta chain) has a handful of counts. Its cognate antigen is unknown. This entry belongs to a study of T cells after yellow fever vaccination. Study results and caveats: The study re-detected most primary-vaccination clones after the booster (around 96% CD4, 88% CD8).

TCRdb redid the calling of the 5' RACE reads with MiXCR, one entry per CDR3 protein. The table lists fewer than 650,000 distinct CDR3 sequences, about a fifth of them singletons. This CDR3 has 14 residues. V was trimmed by 6 bases and J by 4 bases, leaving 16 bases between them. The rearrangement joins TRBV12-3 or TRBV12-4 to TRBJ2-7; tentatively, D is TRBD2 (6 bases). Sequenced material: PBMCs, taken more than 20 days after the first yellow fever vaccination. This clonotype originated in a man between 18 and 35 years old who received the YFV17D yellow fever vaccine. The CDR3 DNA is TGTGCCAGCAGCGGGACTGTCGGTACTTACGAGCAGTACTTC. Translation: CASSGTVGTYEQYF.